This T cell receptor (beta chain) came from a study of T cells in Graves' hyperthyroidism and ophthalmopathy. Study in general: Peripheral blood was collected at initial diagnosis, before any treatment.

Trimming cost V 6 bases and J 7 bases, with 21 bases left between them. The germline gives CDR1 SNHLY, CDR2 FYNNEI. The CDR3 has 15 residues. This clonotype was detected ten times or more. RNA transcripts served as the template for amplifying TCR beta CDR3 regions. In the first-round RT-PCR of the TCR CDR3, the HTBI primer set was used. TCRdb analysed the multiplex PCR reads with MiXCR anew, one entry per CDR3 protein. This table holds about 520,000 distinct CDR3 sequences, around 24% found once. The chain employs TRBV2 and TRBJ1-1; D unclear. The sequence came from a woman aged 30 to 39 with Graves' ophthalmopathy. The sample consisted of blood. Written as DNA, the CDR3 is TGTGCCAGCAGCCCCCCCAATCGAGGGTCGAGTGAAGCTTTCTTT. This sequence encodes CASSPPNRGSSEAFF. Full variable domain (outside the CDR3, taken from reference TRBV2 and TRBJ1-1): EPEVTQTPSHQVTQMGQEVILRCVPISNHLYFYWYRQILGQKVEFLVSFYNNEISEKSEIFDDQFSVERPDGSNFTLKIRSTKLEDSAMYFCASSPPNRGSSEAFFGQGTRLTVV.